Sequencing of this T cell receptor beta chain was carried out in a study of control samples from healthy donors and cancer patients. TCRdb's copy holds only in-frame clones and misses some; the assay was immunoSEQ multiplex PCR. The sample comprises approximately 20,000 clones, approximately 81% of which are singletons, and roughly 29% rests with the top ten. The material sequenced was PBMCs. This TCR derives from a woman in her 70s with lung cancer.

The CDR3 coding sequence is TGTGCCAGCAGCCTTAGCGGGAGTGGCACAGATACGCAGTATTTT. Translation: CASSLSGSGTDTQYF. This chain uses TRBV7-9 with TRBJ2-3, with TRBD2 matching 9 bases. In germline, CDR1 is SEHNR, CDR2 FQNEAQ (reference sequence). J gave up 1 base and V 5 bases, and 4 bases lay outside the gene matches. The CDR3 runs 15 residues.